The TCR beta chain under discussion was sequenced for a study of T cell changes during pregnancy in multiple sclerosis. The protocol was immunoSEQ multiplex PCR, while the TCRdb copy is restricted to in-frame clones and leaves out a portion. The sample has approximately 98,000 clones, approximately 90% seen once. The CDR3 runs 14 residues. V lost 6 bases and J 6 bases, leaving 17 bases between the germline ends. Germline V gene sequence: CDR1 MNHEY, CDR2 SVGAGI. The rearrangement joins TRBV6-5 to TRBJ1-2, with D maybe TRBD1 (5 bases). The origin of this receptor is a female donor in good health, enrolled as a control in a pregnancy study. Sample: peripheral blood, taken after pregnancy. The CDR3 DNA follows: TGTGCCAGCAGCAAAGACAGAAATTACCATGGCTACACCTTC. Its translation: CASSKDRNYHGYTF.